Following are 32 T cell receptor beta chains from one sample sequenced in a study of blood T cell repertoires in COVID-19. Repertoires were generated with immunoSEQ multiplex PCR, while TCRdb's copy carries only in-frame clones and drops some. The sample gives some 190,000 clones, roughly 88% of which show up once; approximately 5.6% is in the top ten. Sequenced input: peripheral blood. The receptor set was obtained from a woman in her 40s who had recovered from COVID-19.

DNA for the CDR3: TGTGCCAGTAGTCCGAGAGATCAGCCCCAGCATTTT. It specifies CASSPRDQPQHF. The chain uses TRBV19 and TRBJ1-5; no firm D call. V lost 5 bases to trimming and J lost 5 bases, with 7 bases between them. This CDR3 is 12 amino acids long. Germline V gene data show CDR1 as LNHDA and CDR2 as SQIVND (reference sequence).

The chain employs TRBV27 and TRBJ1-5, with TRBD1 identical over 7 bases. This CDR3 is 15 amino acids long. The junction had 4 bases not matched to a gene; V was cut back by 3 bases and J by 2 bases. The germline V gene has CDR1 MNHEY and CDR2 SMNVEV (reference sequence). CDR3 coding DNA: TGTGCCAGCAGTTTTTCAACAGGGGGCAATCAGCCCCAGCATTTT. Translated, it gives CASSFSTGGNQPQHF.

The chain couples TRBV7-2 to TRBJ2-7, with TRBD1 matching over 10 bases. Trimming cost V 6 bases and J 6 bases; bases outside gene matches: 14. The CDR3 spans 16 residues. Per the germline V gene, CDR1 is SGHTA and CDR2 is FQGNSA. The CDR3 protein is CASRSGGQGPFSEQYF. DNA for the CDR3: TGTGCCAGCAGATCGGGGGGACAGGGGCCCTTTAGCGAGCAGTACTTC.

V and J are TRBV6-6 and TRBJ2-1; 8 positions match TRBD2. The germline gives CDR1 MNHNY, CDR2 SVGAGI (reference sequence). The J segment lost 6 bases and the V segment lost 7 bases, leaving 14 bases of the junction unmatched. This CDR3 has 16 amino acids. CDR3 protein: CASTPSGRPLGNEQFF. CDR3 bases: TGTGCCAGCACCCCCAGCGGGAGACCCCTCGGCAATGAGCAGTTCTTC.

The chain joins TRBV7-9 to TRBJ2-7; 7 bases are shared with TRBD2. The germline CDR1 and CDR2 sequences are SEHNR and FQNEAQ (reference sequence). This CDR3 is 15 amino acids long. V shed 1 base, J shed 5 bases, and the junction held 8 bases outside the gene matches. CDR3 sequence reads: CASSLGAAGDHEQYF. The DNA of the CDR3 is TGTGCCAGCAGCTTAGGGGCGGCGGGAGACCACGAGCAGTACTTC.

The gene calls are TRBV10-3 and TRBJ2-2; no clear D. Trimming left V 8 bases short and J 4 bases short, with 5 bases between. The CDR3 is 11 amino acids. Germline V gene data show CDR1 as ENHRY and CDR2 as SYGVKD. CDR3 protein: CAISSTGELFF. Written as DNA, the CDR3 is TGTGCCATCTCGAGCACCGGGGAGCTGTTTTTT.

The chain combines TRBV5-1 with TRBJ2-2; 7 bases are a match to TRBD1. V was pared by 7 bases and J by 6 bases, with 9 bases of the junction left unmatched. Germline V gene lookup returns CDR1 SGHRS and CDR2 YFSETQ. The CDR3 sequence is 14 residues long. The CDR3 region is CASYRGSEAGELFF. CDR3 DNA sequence: TGCGCCAGCTACAGGGGAAGTGAGGCCGGGGAGCTGTTTTTT.

The gene calls are TRBV4-1 and TRBJ2-5; 10 bases are a match to TRBD2. V was pared by 3 bases and J by 3 bases, with 1 base of the junction left unmatched. The CDR3 covers 14 residues. CDR1 and CDR2 (germline): MGHRA, YSYEKL. This CDR3 is CASSHLAGEETQYF. In nucleotides, the CDR3 is TGCGCCAGCAGCCACCTAGCGGGAGAAGAGACCCAGTACTTC.

This clone has just one count. The chain has TRBV30 and TRBJ1-1; no clear D. The CDR3 has 12 residues. In germline, CDR1 is GTSNPN, CDR2 SVGIG (reference sequence). V lost 3 bases and J lost 4, with 9 bases in between. The CDR3 protein is CAWRREGTEAFF. CDR3 in DNA: TGTGCCTGGAGGAGGGAGGGCACTGAAGCTTTCTTT. Based on the CDR3 plus reference TRBV30 and TRBJ1-1, the full variable domain is SQTIHQWPATLVQPVGSPLSLECTVEGTSNPNLYWYRQAAGRGLQLLFYSVGIGQISSEVPQNLSASRPQDRQFILSSKKLLLSDSGFYLCAWRREGTEAFFGQGTRLTVV.

J is TRBJ2-4 and V is TRBV30; tentatively, D is TRBD1 (5 bases). Germline-derived CDR1 and CDR2 are GTSNPN and SVGIG (reference sequence). This CDR3 comprises 16 residues. V lost 0 bases and J lost 8, with 20 bases in between. The CDR3 region is CAWSVGMTERRDIQYF. The DNA for the CDR3 is TGTGCCTGGAGTGTGGGAATGACAGAACGTAGAGACATTCAGTACTTC.

This chain connects TRBV11-2 to TRBJ2-3; 8 nucleotides line up with TRBD2. The CDR3 is 15 residues long. Germline trimming cut 0 bases from V and 6 bases from J; bases unmatched to any gene: 5. Germline loops: CDR1 SGHAT, CDR2 FQNNGV. CDR3 nucleotide sequence: TGTGCCAGCAGCTTAGACCCGCGGGAGGTGGATACGCAGTATTTT. Its protein product is CASSLDPREVDTQYF.

This rearrangement joins TRBV6-5 to TRBJ1-5; 8 nucleotides line up with TRBD1. The V gene end was trimmed by 6 bases and the J gene end by 0 bases; junction bases not matched to a gene: 4. The length of the CDR3 is 15 residues. Germline V CDR1 and CDR2: MNHEY, SVGAGI. The CDR3 is CASSRTGNSNQPQHF. The CDR3 region has the DNA TGTGCCAGCAGCCGGACAGGGAATAGCAATCAGCCCCAGCATTTT.

The chain combines TRBV5-6 with TRBJ2-3; maybe TRBD2 (5 bases). V lost 5 bases and J lost 6, with 13 bases in between. The CDR3 totals 13 residues. Germline V gene sequence: CDR1 SGHDT, CDR2 YYEEEE. This chain's CDR3 is CASSLESGDTQYF. The CDR3 bases are TGTGCCAGCAGTCTCGAGAGCGGTGATACGCAGTATTTT.

The chain couples TRBV29-1 to TRBJ2-4, with D possibly matching TRBD1 (6 bases). The CDR3 is made up of 18 amino acids. The germline CDR1 and CDR2 sequences are SQVTM and ANQGSEA. V shed 4 bases and J shed 0 bases, with 22 bases lying between them. The CDR3 loop reads CSVALLATRTEAKNIQYF. The CDR3 DNA reads as TGCAGCGTTGCCCTCCTTGCGACCCGGACAGAAGCCAAAAACATTCAGTACTTC.

The chain carries TRBV30 and TRBJ2-7, with TRBD1 identical over 8 bases. The CDR3 is 12 amino acids. Unmatched junction bases numbered 4, after V lost 2 bases and J lost 7 bases. In germline, CDR1 is GTSNPN, CDR2 SVGIG (reference sequence). The CDR3 DNA reads as TGTGCCTGGAGTCGGGACAGGCTAGAGCAGTACTTC. Translation: CAWSRDRLEQYF.

The V gene is TRBV7-9, the J gene TRBJ1-2; 8 nucleotides match TRBD1. Germline V gene data show CDR1 as SEHNR and CDR2 as FQNEAQ (reference sequence). The CDR3 is 18 amino acids. Trimming took 4 bases from V and 3 from J; bases not matched to a gene: 16. The CDR3 loop is CASSSLAPDRVDYYGYTF. The CDR3 nucleotides are TGTGCCAGCAGCTCGTTAGCCCCGGACAGGGTCGATTACTATGGCTACACCTTC.

The rearrangement uses TRBV7-6 and TRBJ2-1; 8 bases agree with TRBD2. V lost 1 base to trimming and J lost 7 bases; unmatched junction nucleotides: 6. The CDR3 spans 15 residues. Germline CDR1 is SGHVS and CDR2 is FNYEAQ. This chain's CDR3 is CASSLEAGVGNEQFF. In nucleotides, the CDR3 is TGTGCCAGCAGCTTAGAAGCGGGAGTGGGGAATGAGCAGTTCTTC.

The genes are TRBV6-5 and TRBJ2-7; TRBD1 aligns across 8 bases. Per the germline V gene, CDR1 is MNHEY and CDR2 is SVGAGI. CDR3 length: 15 amino acids. The J segment lost 1 base and the V segment lost 0 bases, leaving 2 bases of the junction unmatched. CDR3 sequence: CASSYSDRGSYEQYF. DNA for the CDR3: TGTGCCAGCAGTTACTCAGACAGGGGTTCCTACGAGCAGTACTTC.

The chain combines TRBV4-3 with TRBJ2-7, with D possibly being TRBD1 (6 bases). Per the germline V gene, CDR1 is LGHNA and CDR2 is YSLEER. This CDR3 spans 16 amino acids. Trimming removed 0 bases at V and 3 bases at J, with 15 bases between. CDR3 sequence (DNA): TGCGCCAGCAGCCAAGAGTATCCGGGACATATCTACGAGCAGTACTTC. Its translation is CASSQEYPGHIYEQYF.

This clone was seen only once. CDR3 amino acids: CASSRDSEGLTDTQYF. The CDR3 DNA follows: TGTGCCAGCTCCCGGGACAGTGAAGGCCTCACAGATACGCAGTATTTT. The gene calls are TRBV18 and TRBJ2-3; 7 bases line up with TRBD1. Germline-derived CDR1 and CDR2 are KGHSH and LQKENI. CDR3 length equals 16 residues. Trimming removed 6 bases from V and 2 bases from J; junction bases left unmatched: 11.

The chain recombines TRBV11-1 with TRBJ1-1; D may be TRBD1 (5 bases). Trimming stripped 5 bases from V and 2 bases from J, with 15 bases between. The CDR3 spans 15 residues. The germline V gene has CDR1 SGHAT and CDR2 FQDESV (reference sequence). CDR3 sequence reads: CASSKTWDSNTEAFF. In nucleotides, the CDR3 is TGTGCCAGCAGCAAAACCTGGGACTCCAACACTGAAGCTTTCTTT.

The V call is TRBV3-1 (or the pseudogene TRBV3-2), the J call TRBJ2-5; TRBD1 matches 11 bases. With 4 bases clipped from V and 2 bases from J, the junction kept 3 bases outside the gene matches. Germline V lookup: CDR1 LGHDT, CDR2 YNNKEL (reference sequence). There are 15 residues in the CDR3. The CDR3 DNA reads TGTGCCAGCAGCCGGGGACAGGGGGGGCAAGAGACCCAGTACTTC. Residues: CASSRGQGGQETQYF.

The V call is TRBV27, the J call TRBJ2-5, with a possible D match to TRBD2 (5 bases). The V gene lost 5 bases and the J gene lost 2 bases, with 12 bases spanning the gap. CDR1 MNHEY and CDR2 SMNVEV come from the germline V gene (reference sequence). CDR3 length equals 14 residues. The CDR3 loop is CASSALATQETQYF. CDR3 nucleotide sequence: TGTGCCAGCAGTGCCTTAGCGACTCAAGAGACCCAGTACTTC.

This chain connects TRBV6-5 to TRBJ1-4; TRBD1 might be the D (5 bases). Germline CDR1 reads MNHEY; CDR2 reads SVGAGI. V was shortened by 0 bases and J by 11 bases, with 16 bases between the two germline ends. The CDR3 runs to 15 residues. The CDR3 protein is CASSYSIRGERKLFF. Written as DNA, the CDR3 is TGTGCCAGCAGTTACTCGATACGGGGGGAGCGGAAACTGTTTTTT.

CDR3 loop: CATQYRGTDTQYF. As DNA, the CDR3 is TGTGCCACGCAATACAGGGGAACAGATACGCAGTATTTT. The chain couples TRBV19 to TRBJ2-3, with TRBD1 identical over 7 bases. Germline CDR1 and CDR2: LNHDA and SQIVND (reference sequence). The trim removed 10 bases at V and 3 bases at J, leaving 7 bases unmatched. This CDR3 has 13 amino acids. Combining the CDR3 with reference TRBV19 and TRBJ2-3 gives the whole variable domain DGGITQSPKYLFRKEGQNVTLSCEQNLNHDAMYWYRQDPGQGLRLIYYSQIVNDFQKGDIAEGYSVSREKKESFPLTVTSAQKNPTAFYLCATQYRGTDTQYFGPGTRLTVL.

The gene calls are TRBV4-2 and TRBJ1-6, with no clear D. Trimming took 0 bases from V and 7 from J, leaving 7 bases between them. Germline-derived CDR1 and CDR2 are LGHNA and YNFKEQ. The CDR3 spans 14 residues. CDR3 sequence: CASSQDNRNSPLHF. The CDR3 DNA follows: TGTGCCAGCAGCCAAGACAACAGAAATTCACCCCTCCACTTT.

This chain uses TRBV28 with TRBJ2-1; 14 bases match TRBD2. The germline CDR1 and CDR2 sequences are MDHEN and SYDVKM. Losses at the gene ends were 2 bases for V and 12 bases for J; bases not matched to a gene: 6. This CDR3 region has 15 residues. The CDR3, as DNA: TGTGCCAGCAGTTTAAGGGGACTAGCGGGAGAAGGGCAGTTCTTC. Translated, it gives CASSLRGLAGEGQFF.

The V gene is TRBV24-1, the J gene TRBJ2-1; 9 nucleotides match TRBD2. This CDR3 is built from 16 residues. Losses at the gene ends were 4 bases for V and 1 base for J; bases not matched to a gene: 4. Germline loops: CDR1 KGHDR, CDR2 SFDVKD. For the CDR3, the DNA is TGTGCCACCAGTGACCCGAGCGGGAGGTCCTACAATGAGCAGTTCTTC. Protein: CATSDPSGRSYNEQFF.

The CDR3 DNA reads TGTGCCTGGAGTTCATTGGTAGAGTTAGTCTACGAGCAGTACTTC. Its protein is CAWSSLVELVYEQYF. The chain links TRBV30 to TRBJ2-7, with D unclear. This CDR3 has 15 residues. CDR1 and CDR2 from the germline V gene are GTSNPN and SVGIG (reference sequence). The V gene lost 2 bases and the J gene lost 3 bases, with 17 bases spanning the gap.

J is TRBJ2-7 and V is TRBV29-1, with D unclear. The CDR3 is 14 residues long. V was pared by 5 bases and J by 1 base, with 15 bases between. Germline CDR1 SQVTM, CDR2 ANQGSEA. The CDR3 loop reads CSVPSPTSSYEQYF. The CDR3 nucleotides are TGCAGCGTTCCCAGTCCCACAAGTTCCTACGAGCAGTACTTC.

The chain links TRBV5-1 to TRBJ1-1; D ambiguous. Germline V gene lookup returns CDR1 SGHRS and CDR2 YFSETQ. V dropped 0 bases and J dropped 1 base, with 10 bases sitting between them. The CDR3 runs to 15 residues. Here the CDR3 DNA reads TGCGCCAGCAGCTTGGAGCCAATTGGGAACACTGAAGCTTTCTTT. Its protein product is CASSLEPIGNTEAFF.

The chain links TRBV5-6 to TRBJ1-6; 7 nucleotides line up with TRBD1. The CDR3 totals 15 residues. V lost 5 bases and J lost 4; bases outside the gene matches: 6. CDR1 is SGHDT, CDR2 YYEEEE, per germline. The CDR3 sequence is CASSMGGQYNSPLHF. CDR3 bases: TGTGCCAGCAGTATGGGGGGACAGTATAATTCACCCCTCCACTTT.